This TCR beta chain was obtained from a study of shared clonotypes between healthy human individuals. Deep was the level at which the assay was run. The assay was immunoSEQ multiplex PCR, and TCRdb's table has in-frame clones only and misses some. The sample holds about 980,000 clones, around 80% seen once. The CDR3 covers 17 residues. V shed 2 bases and J shed 6 bases, with 21 bases lying between them. Germline V gene data show CDR1 as SGHTS and CDR2 as YDEGEE. The sample consisted of memory CD4+ T cells sorted from blood. Subset here: CD45RA-negative fraction. This chain joins TRBV5-8 and TRBJ1-5; D is undetermined. The receptor was derived from a young man in good health. The CDR3 protein is CASSFRQGQRDRQPQHF. The CDR3 DNA sequence: TGTGCCAGCAGCTTCCGCCAAGGGCAGCGAGATCGTCAGCCCCAGCATTTT.